The following is a TCR beta chain sequence with its context. The antigen remains unidentified. The record originates from a study of T cell responses to AZD1222 COVID-19 vaccine. Overall study findings and caveats: Most donors were white British and more were female, and clonal diversity was possibly underestimated. A reported finding is that nearly half of spike-specific TCRs target unmutated variant regions. Across the whole spike, CD4 TCRs peaked at regions 160-218 and 743-854.

Germline V gene lookup returns CDR1 KGHSY and CDR2 FQNENV. Germline trimming cut 1 base from V and 7 bases from J; bases unmatched to any gene: 6. The CDR3 length is 15 residues. Data came from immunoSEQ multiplex PCR; TCRdb stores just in-frame clones and leaves some out. This repertoire shows roughly 65,000 clones, about three quarters found once; its top ten account for 9.5% to 13%. The sample was peripheral blood, taken on day 0 of AZD1222 vaccination. The chain joins TRBV16 to TRBJ1-5, with 8 bases aligning to TRBD1. The source of this sequence is an adult in good health. CDR3 DNA: TGTGCCAGCAGCCAATGGGACAGGAGTCTACAGCCCCAGCATTTT. Its translation: CASSQWDRSLQPQHF.